What follows is one T cell receptor (beta chain) and its context. Its antigen is undetermined. The germline gives CDR1 SQVTM, CDR2 ANQGSEA. The junction had 14 bases not matched to a gene; V was cut back by 7 bases and J by 7 bases. This CDR3 is 15 amino acids long. These data are taken from a study of type 1 regulatory T cells. Findings of the study overall: Tr1 cells had a more restricted TCR repertoire than non-Tr1 cells.

MiXCR, run by TCRdb on the reads, gives a single entry per CDR3 protein. Of some 71,000 distinct CDR3 sequences listed, around 21% are singletons. V gene TRBV29-1 combines with J gene TRBJ2-1; TRBD2 matches 9 bases. The origin of this receptor is a human donor in good health. Sequenced: cultured type 1 regulatory T (Tr1) cells, either the whole culture or a sorted fraction (not recorded which). DNA of the CDR3: TGCAGCGCCGAATCGGCTAGCGGGAAATTGAATGAGCAGTTCTTC. It yields the protein CSAESASGKLNEQFF.